The clone carrying this T cell receptor beta chain was observed many times. What it binds is unknown. Germline loops: CDR1 MNHEY, CDR2 SVGAGI. Trimming at V came to 3 bases and at J to 2 bases, leaving 10 bases not matched to a gene. The CDR3 covers 16 residues. TCRdb processed the 5' RACE reads anew with MiXCR; each CDR3 protein has one entry. The table has approximately 140,000 distinct CDR3 sequences, around 4.4% seen once; the top ten hold about 1.3%. The data derive from a study of human T cells and chemical hapten exposure. Study-level results: With DPC sensitization, TCRs exceeding 1 in 1000 frequency showed no change.

The authors' total RNA extraction used unfractionated whole blood. This clonotype was obtained from a female donor in good health. V is TRBV6-5 and J is TRBJ2-7, with 7 bases matching TRBD2. Written as DNA, the CDR3 is TGTGCCAGCAGTTATACTAGCGAGGGGCATACCTACGAGCAGTACTTC. This sequence encodes CASSYTSEGHTYEQYF.